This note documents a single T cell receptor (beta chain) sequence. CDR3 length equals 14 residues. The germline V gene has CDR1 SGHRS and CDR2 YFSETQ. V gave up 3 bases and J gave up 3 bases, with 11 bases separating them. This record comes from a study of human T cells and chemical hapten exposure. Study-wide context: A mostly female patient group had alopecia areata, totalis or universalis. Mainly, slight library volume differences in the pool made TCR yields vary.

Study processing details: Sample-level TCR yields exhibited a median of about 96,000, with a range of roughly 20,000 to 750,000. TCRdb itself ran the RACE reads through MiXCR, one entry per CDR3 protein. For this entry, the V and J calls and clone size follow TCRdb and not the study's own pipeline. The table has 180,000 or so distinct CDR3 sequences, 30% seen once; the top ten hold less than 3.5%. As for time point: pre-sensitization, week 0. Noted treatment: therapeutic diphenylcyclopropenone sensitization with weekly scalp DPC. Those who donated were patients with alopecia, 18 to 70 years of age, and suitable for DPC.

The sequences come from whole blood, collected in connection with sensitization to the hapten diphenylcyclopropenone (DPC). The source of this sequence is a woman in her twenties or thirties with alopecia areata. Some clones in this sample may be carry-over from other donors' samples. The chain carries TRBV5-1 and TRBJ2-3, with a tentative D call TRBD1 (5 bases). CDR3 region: CASSYQPGTDTQYF. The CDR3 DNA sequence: TGCGCCAGCAGCTACCAGCCAGGGACAGATACGCAGTATTTT.